This T cell receptor (beta chain) emerged from a study of blood T cell repertoires in COVID-19. Study summary: T cells, B-cell-depleted T cells, or PBMCs provided the cDNA or gDNA that served as material.

Germline-derived CDR1 and CDR2 are LNHNV and YYDKDF (reference sequence). The CDR3 is made up of 16 amino acids. Trimming removed 2 bases from V and 3 bases from J, with 17 bases in between. Data came from immunoSEQ multiplex PCR; TCRdb stores just in-frame clones and leaves some out. This sample has about 68,000 clones, with approximately 90% found just once. The receptor was isolated from a man aged 45 to 65 with acute or convalescent COVID-19. Sequencing was performed on peripheral blood. This rearrangement joins TRBV15 to TRBJ2-7; TRBD2 is a possible D gene (5 bases). CDR3 amino acids: CATSRPSRKGSYEQYF. CDR3 in DNA: TGTGCCACCAGCAGACCCTCGCGGAAAGGGAGCTACGAGCAGTACTTC. The full variable domain, in which reference TRBV15 and TRBJ2-7 provide the parts outside the CDR3, is DAMVIQNPRYQVTQFGKPVTLSCSQTLNHNVMYWYQQKSSQAPKLLFHYYDKDFNNEADTPDNFQSRRPNTSFCFLDIRSPGLGDTAMYLCATSRPSRKGSYEQYFGPGTRLTVT.